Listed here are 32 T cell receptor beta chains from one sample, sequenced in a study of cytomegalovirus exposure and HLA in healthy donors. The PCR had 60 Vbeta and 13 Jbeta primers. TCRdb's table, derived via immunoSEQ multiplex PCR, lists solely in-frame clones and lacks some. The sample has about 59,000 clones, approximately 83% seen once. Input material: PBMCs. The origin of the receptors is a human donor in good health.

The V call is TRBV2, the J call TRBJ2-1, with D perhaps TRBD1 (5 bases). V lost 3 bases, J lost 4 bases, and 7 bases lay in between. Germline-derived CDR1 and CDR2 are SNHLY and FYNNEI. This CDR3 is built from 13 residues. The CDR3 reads CASSERQYNEQFF. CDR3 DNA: TGTGCCAGCAGTGAGCGACAGTACAATGAGCAGTTCTTC.

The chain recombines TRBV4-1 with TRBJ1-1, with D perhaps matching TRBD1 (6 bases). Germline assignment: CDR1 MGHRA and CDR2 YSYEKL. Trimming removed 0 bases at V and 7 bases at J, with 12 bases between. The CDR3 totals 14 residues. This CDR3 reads CASSQESRGREAFF. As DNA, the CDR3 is TGCGCCAGCAGCCAAGAGTCCAGGGGACGTGAAGCTTTCTTT.

CDR3 DNA sequence: TGTGCCAGCAGCTTTGGACTAGCGGGAGACTACGAGCAGTACTTC. Encoded protein: CASSFGLAGDYEQYF. V usage is TRBV6-1 and J usage is TRBJ2-7; the match to TRBD2 covers 13 bases. V was clipped by 6 bases and J by 3 bases; unmatched bases: 5. From germline, CDR1 is MNHNS and CDR2 SASEGT. The CDR3 consists of 15 residues.

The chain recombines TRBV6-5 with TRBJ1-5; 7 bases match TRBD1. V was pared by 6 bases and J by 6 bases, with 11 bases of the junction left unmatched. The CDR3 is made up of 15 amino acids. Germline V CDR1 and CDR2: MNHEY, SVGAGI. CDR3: CASRPTGRGGQPQHF. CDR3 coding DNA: TGTGCCAGCAGGCCGACAGGGAGAGGCGGTCAGCCCCAGCATTTT.

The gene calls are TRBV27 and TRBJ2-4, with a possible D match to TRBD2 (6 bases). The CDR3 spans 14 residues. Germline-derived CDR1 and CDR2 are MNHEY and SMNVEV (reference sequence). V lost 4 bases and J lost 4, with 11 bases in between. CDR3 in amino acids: CASSSLAVKNIQYF. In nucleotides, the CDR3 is TGTGCCAGCAGTTCACTAGCAGTAAAAAACATTCAGTACTTC.

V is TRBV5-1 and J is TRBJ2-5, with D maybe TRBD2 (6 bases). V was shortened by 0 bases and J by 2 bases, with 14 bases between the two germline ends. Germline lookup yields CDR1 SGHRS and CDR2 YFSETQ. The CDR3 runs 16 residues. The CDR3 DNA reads TGCGCCAGCAGCTTGGGAGGCGGGGCACTTCAAGAGACCCAGTACTTC. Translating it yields CASSLGGGALQETQYF. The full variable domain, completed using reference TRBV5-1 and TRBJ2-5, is KAGVTQTPRYLIKTRGQQVTLSCSPISGHRSVSWYQQTPGQGLQFLFEYFSETQRNKGNFPGRFSGRQFSNSRSEMNVSTLELGDSALYLCASSLGGGALQETQYFGPGTRLLVL.

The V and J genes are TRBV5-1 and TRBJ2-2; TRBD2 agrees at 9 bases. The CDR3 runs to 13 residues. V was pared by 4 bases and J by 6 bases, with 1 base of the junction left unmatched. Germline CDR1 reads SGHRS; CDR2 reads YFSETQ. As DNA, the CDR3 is TGCGCCAGCAGCCAGCGGGGGGCCGGGGAGCTGTTTTTT. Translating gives CASSQRGAGELFF.

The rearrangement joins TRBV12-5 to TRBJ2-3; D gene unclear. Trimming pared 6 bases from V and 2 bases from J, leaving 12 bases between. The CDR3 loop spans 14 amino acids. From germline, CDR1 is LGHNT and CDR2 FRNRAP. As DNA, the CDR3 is TGTGCTAGTGGACACACAGAGATCACAGATACGCAGTATTTT. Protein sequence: CASGHTEITDTQYF.

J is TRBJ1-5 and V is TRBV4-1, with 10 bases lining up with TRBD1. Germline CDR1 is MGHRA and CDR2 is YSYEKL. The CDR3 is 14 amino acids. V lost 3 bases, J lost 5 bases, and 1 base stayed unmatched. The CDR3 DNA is TGCGCCAGCAGCCATGGGACAGGGGATCAGCCCCAGCATTTT. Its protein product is CASSHGTGDQPQHF.

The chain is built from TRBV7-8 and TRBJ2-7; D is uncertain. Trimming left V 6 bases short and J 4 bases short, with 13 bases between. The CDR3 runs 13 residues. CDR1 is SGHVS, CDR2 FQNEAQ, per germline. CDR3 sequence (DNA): TGTGCCAGCAGTATCCTAGAGTCTTACGAGCAGTACTTC. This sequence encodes CASSILESYEQYF.

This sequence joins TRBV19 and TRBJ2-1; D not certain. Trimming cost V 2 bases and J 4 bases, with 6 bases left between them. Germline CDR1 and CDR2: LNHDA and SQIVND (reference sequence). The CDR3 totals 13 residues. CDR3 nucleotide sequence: TGTGCCAGTAGTATATCCCCGTACAATGAGCAGTTCTTC. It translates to CASSISPYNEQFF.

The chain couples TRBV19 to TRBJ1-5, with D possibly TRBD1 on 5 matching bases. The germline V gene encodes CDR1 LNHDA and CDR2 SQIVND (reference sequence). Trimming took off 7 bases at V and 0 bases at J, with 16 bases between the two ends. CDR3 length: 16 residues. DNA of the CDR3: TGTGCCAGTAAAGACGTGGGGGGGGGTAGCAATCAGCCCCAGCATTTT. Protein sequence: CASKDVGGGSNQPQHF.

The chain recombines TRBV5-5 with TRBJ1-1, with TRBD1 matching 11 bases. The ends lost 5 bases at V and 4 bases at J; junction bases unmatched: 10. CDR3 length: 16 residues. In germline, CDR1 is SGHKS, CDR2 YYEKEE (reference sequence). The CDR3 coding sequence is TGTGCCAGCAGTTCCGGGACAGGGGGGGAGAGCACTGAAGCTTTCTTT. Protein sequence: CASSSGTGGESTEAFF. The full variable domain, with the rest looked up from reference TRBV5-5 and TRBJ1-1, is DAGVTQSPTHLIKTRGQQVTLRCSPISGHKSVSWYQQVLGQGPQFIFQYYEKEERGRGNFPDRFSARQFPNYSSELNVNALLLGDSALYLCASSSGTGGESTEAFFGQGTRLTVV.

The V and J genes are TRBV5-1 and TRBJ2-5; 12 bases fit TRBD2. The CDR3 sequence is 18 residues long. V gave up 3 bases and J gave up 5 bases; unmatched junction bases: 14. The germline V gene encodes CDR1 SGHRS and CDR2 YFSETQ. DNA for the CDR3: TGCGCCAGCAGCTCCTCCCCTAGCGGGAGGGCTCCGGGGGAGACCCAGTACTTC. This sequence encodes CASSSSPSGRAPGETQYF.

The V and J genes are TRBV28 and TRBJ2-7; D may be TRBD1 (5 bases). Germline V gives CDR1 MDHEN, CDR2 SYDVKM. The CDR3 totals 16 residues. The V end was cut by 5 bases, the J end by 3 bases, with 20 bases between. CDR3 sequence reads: CASSLPPRRAIYEQYF. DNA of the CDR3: TGTGCCAGCAGTCTCCCCCCTCGCAGGGCCATCTACGAGCAGTACTTC.

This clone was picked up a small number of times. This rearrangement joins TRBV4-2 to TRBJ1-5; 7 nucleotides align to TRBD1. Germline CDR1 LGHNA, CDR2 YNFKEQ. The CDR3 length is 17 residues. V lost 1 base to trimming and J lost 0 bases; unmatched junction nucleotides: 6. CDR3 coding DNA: TGTGCCAGCAGCCAAGCGGACAGGACCTATAGCAATCAGCCCCAGCATTTT. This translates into CASSQADRTYSNQPQHF.

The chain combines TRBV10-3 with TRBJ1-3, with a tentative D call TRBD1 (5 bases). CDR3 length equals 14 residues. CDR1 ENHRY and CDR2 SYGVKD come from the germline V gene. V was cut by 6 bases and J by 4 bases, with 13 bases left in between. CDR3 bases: TGTGCCATCAGACCTGACAGCTCGGGAAACACCATATATTTT. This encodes CAIRPDSSGNTIYF.

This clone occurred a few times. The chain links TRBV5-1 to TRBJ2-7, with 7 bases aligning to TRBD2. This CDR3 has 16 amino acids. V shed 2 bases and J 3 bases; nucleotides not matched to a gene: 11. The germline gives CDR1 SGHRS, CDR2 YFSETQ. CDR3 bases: TGCGCCAGCAGCTTTTCTAGTCTAGCGGACAACTACGAGCAGTACTTC. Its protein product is CASSFSSLADNYEQYF.

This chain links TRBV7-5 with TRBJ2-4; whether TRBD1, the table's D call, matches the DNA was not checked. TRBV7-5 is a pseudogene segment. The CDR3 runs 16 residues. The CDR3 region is CARSLELGQGYNIQYF. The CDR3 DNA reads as TGTGCCAGAAGCTTAGAATTAGGACAGGGTTATAACATTCAGTACTTC.

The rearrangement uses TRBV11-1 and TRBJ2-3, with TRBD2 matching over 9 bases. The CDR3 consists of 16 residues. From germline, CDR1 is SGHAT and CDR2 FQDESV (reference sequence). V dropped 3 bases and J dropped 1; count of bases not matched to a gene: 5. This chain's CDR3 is CASSFFSGRGTDTQYF. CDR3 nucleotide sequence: TGTGCCAGCAGCTTTTTTAGCGGGAGAGGCACAGATACGCAGTATTTT.

In nucleotides, the CDR3 is TGTGCCAGCAGCCTAATCCCTAGCGGGAGTTACTACGAGCAGTACTTC. Encoded protein: CASSLIPSGSYYEQYF. J is TRBJ2-7 and V is TRBV7-2; 10 nucleotides agree with TRBD2. Trimming at V came to 5 bases and at J to 3 bases, leaving 10 bases not matched to a gene. This CDR3 is 16 amino acids long. Germline CDR1 and CDR2: SGHTA and FQGNSA.

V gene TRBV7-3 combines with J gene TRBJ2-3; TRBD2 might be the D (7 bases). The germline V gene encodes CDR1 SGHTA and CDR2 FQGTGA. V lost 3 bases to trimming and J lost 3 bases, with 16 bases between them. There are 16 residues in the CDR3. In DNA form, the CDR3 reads TGTGCCAGCAGCTTCAAAGGGGGGCGGGAGACAGATACGCAGTATTTT. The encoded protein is CASSFKGGRETDTQYF.

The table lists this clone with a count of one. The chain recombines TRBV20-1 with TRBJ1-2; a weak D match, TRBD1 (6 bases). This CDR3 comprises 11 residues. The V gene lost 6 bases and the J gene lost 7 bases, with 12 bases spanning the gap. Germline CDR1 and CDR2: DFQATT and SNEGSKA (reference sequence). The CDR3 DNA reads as TGCAGTGCCCTACAGGGCTCTGGCTACACCTTC. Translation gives CSALQGSGYTF.

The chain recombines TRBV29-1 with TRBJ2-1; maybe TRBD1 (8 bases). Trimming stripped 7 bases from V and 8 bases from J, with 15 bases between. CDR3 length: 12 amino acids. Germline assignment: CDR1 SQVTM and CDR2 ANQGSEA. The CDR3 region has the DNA TGCAGCGGAGACAGGGGAGGGGATGAGCAGTTCTTC. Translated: CSGDRGGDEQFF.

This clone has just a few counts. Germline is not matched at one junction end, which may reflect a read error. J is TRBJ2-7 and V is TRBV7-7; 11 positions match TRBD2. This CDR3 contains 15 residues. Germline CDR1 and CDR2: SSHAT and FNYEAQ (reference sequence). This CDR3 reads CASSPELAGVGEQYF. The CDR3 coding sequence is TGTGCTAGCAGCCCTGAACTAGCGGGAGTAGGCGAGCAGTACTTC.

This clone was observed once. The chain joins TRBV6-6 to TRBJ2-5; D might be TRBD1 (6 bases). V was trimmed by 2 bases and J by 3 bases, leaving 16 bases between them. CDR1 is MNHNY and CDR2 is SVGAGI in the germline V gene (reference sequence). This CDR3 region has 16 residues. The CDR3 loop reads CASSYPPTGFKETQYF. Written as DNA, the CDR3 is TGTGCCAGCAGTTACCCCCCGACAGGTTTCAAAGAGACCCAGTACTTC.

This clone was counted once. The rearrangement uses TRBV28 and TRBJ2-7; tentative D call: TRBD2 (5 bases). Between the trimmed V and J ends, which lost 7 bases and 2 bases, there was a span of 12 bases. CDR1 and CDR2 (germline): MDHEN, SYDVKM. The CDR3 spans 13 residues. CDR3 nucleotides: TGTGCCAGCAACCCAGGACTGACCTACGAGCAGTACTTC. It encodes CASNPGLTYEQYF.

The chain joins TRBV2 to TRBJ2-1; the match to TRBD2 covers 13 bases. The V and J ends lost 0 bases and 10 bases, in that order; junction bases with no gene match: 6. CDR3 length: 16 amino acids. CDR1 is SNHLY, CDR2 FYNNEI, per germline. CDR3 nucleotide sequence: TGTGCCAGCAGTGAAGCGGAACTAGCGGGAGGGCGGGAGCAGTTCTTC. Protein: CASSEAELAGGREQFF.

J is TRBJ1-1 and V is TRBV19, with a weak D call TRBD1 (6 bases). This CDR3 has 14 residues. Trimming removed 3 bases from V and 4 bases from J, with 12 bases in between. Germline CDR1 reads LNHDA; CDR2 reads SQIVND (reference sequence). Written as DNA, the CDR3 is TGTGCCAGTAGTATTTTTAGGGGGGGCACTGAAGCTTTCTTT. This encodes CASSIFRGGTEAFF.

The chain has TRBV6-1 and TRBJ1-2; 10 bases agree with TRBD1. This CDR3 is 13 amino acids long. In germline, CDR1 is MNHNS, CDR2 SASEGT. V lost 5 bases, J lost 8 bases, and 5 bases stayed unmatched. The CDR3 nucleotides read TGTGCCAGCAGTCCCGGGACAGGGGTCGGCTACACCTTC. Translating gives CASSPGTGVGYTF.

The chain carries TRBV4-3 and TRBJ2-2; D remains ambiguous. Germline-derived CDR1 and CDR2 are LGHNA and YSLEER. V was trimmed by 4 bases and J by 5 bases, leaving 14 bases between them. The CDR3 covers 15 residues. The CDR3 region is CASSPQVLGTGELFF. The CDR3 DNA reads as TGCGCCAGCAGCCCCCAAGTACTCGGGACCGGGGAGCTGTTTTTT.

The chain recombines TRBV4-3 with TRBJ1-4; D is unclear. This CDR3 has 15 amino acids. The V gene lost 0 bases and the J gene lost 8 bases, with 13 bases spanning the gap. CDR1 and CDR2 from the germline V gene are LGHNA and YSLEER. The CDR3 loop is CASSQDKGGWEKLFF. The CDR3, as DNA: TGCGCCAGCAGCCAAGATAAGGGAGGTTGGGAAAAACTGTTTTTT.